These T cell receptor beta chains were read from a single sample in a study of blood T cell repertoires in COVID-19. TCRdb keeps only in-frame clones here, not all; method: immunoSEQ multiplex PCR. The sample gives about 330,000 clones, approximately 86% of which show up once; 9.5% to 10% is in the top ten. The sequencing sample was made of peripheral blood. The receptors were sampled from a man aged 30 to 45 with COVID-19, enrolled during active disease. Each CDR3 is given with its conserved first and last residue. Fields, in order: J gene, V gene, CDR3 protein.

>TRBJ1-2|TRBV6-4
CASSAKEDNTRCYTF
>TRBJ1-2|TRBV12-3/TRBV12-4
CASKNQGSHGYTF
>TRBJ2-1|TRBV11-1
CASSLFLVNEQFF
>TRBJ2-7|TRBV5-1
CASSFAGIDPSYEQYF
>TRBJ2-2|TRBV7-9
CASSPDTDTELFF
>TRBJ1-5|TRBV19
CASTLQVGGNQPQHF
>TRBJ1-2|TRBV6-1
CASSEIGGVYGYTF
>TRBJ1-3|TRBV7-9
CASSLLDRGQSSGNTIYF
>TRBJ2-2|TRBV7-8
CASSLTSDTANTGELFF
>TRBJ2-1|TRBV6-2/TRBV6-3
CASSLRLAGGNEQFF
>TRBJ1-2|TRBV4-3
CASSQDETGIGYTF
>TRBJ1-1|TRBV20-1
CSASATGGTEAFF
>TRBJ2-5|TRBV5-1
CASSSGQSQETQYF
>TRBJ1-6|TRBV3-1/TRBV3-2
CASSQVGRDSPLHF
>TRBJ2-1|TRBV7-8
CASTLLTGQGEFF
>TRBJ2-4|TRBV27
CASSPQGQGATSGAPKNIQYF
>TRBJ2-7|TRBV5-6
CASSSFSLWTGADEQYF
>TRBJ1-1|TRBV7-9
CASSLGQYTEAFF
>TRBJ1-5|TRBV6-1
CASSEAGYRGLYSNQPQHF
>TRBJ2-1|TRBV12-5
CASGPGQGHNEQFF
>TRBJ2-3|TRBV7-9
CASSSSPGQGSTDTQYF
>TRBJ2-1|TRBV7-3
CASSRGGVSRDEQFF
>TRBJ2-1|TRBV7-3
CASSLRRGRADEQFF
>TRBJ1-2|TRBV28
CASSPGQRVGGYTF
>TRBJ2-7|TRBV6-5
CASSSGGHYEQYF
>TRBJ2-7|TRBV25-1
CASSSAYEQYF